This T cell receptor (beta chain) was captured by sequencing in a study of identical twins (dated by TCRdb to the mid-2010s). About the full investigation: TCR alpha and beta repertoires from monozygotic twins, unrelated adults of various ages and cord blood were deep-sequenced to test whether fetal clonotypes persist. To rule out contamination, the twin experiments were replicated at different times with different library preparation protocols. Overall results and qualifications from the work: A weaker excess of twin sharing was found in beta out-of-frame sequences because the signal-to-noise ratio was lowered by fewer shared sequences. Compared with coincidental sharing between unrelated individuals, an excess of low generation-probability sequences was observed among out-of-frame TCR alpha sequences shared between twins. Abundant cord blood beta clonotypes carried fewer insertions; young adult naive repertoires showed a weaker similar trend, while memory repertoires showed none. Because the same donors could not be followed over many years, conclusions were based on cross-sectional statistical analysis. Zero-insertion analyses could be partly confounded by invariant T cells such as MAIT and iNKT, although diverse VJ usage argued against such confounding for most clonotypes. Out-of-frame TCR alpha sharing in monozygotic twins was systematically underestimated by recombination models, whereas sharing between unrelated individuals was in agreement with the recombination models.

Only healthy Caucasian donors were included. The twin cohort consisted of three pairs of female monozygotic twins, all aged about 18 to 29 years. Peripheral blood mononuclear cells were used as the source from which RNA for TCR libraries was isolated. As for this clonotype: Its specific antigen is unknown. Qualities for individual bases were not recorded, and no much larger clone is one base off.

The method behind the library was 5' RACE. Sequencing used an Illumina HiSeq 2000. Template switching introduced a universal primer binding site; the final cDNA contained a unique molecular identifier, enabling accurate counting of TCR cDNA molecules. Specific primers in the conserved constant-segment region were used to synthesize first-strand cDNA for the TCR alpha and beta chains. Each cDNA library was double barcoded, with a SMART-Mk sample barcode plus Illumina barcodes, to control for contamination. TruSeq adapter sequences, together with Illumina sample barcodes, were added in two successive PCR steps. The Illumina HiSeq platform was used with custom primers to sequence TCR alpha and beta cDNA libraries. The original pipeline was this. MiGEC processed the raw reads to extract unique molecular identifiers, while MiXCR was used to determine the CDR3 positions. For each individual, recombination models were inferred using an EM algorithm with the repgenHMM and IGoR tools. The tcR package in R was used for shared clonotype analysis, with sharing normalized by the product of cloneset sizes. Out-of-frame nonproductive sequences were analyzed to study raw recombination free of thymic and clonal selection effects. The public reads were quality trimmed at Q25 with fastp and then assembled into clones with MiXCR by TCRdb, keeping productive beta chains. Every entry covers one CDR3 protein and lists the most common genes and DNA from its rows. The V and J calls here are based on TCRdb, not the publication. This sample gives roughly 570,000 distinct CDR3 sequences in total; 9% to 10% of them show up just once. Roughly 3% of the sample rests with the top ten.

The CDR3, cysteine through phenylalanine, is 13 amino acids long. Only the CDR3 DNA is retained, 39 bases long and in frame from the first base. Taken from the germline V gene, the CDR1 and CDR2 loops are MGHRA and YSYEKL. The V end loses 4 bases and the J end loses 5 bases, and a stretch of 12 bases separates them. In addition, the sample was reused for a study of yellow fever vaccine responses in identical twins. The second paper further reports: The authors reported that the T cell response to vaccination in identical twins appeared partly convergent and partly personalized. The study precisely tracked vaccine-responding T cell clones in identical twins.

Sequenced sample: PBMCs. The TCR sequence derives from a woman under 30 in good health. The chain links TRBV4-1 with TRBJ2-7; no D segment can be confidently identified. The CDR3 protein sequence reads: CASSPKEGHEQYF. The sequenced DNA is TGCGCCAGCAGCCCAAAGGAAGGGCACGAGCAGTACTTC.